These T cell receptor beta chains were read from a single sample in a study of response to subunit inactivated influenza vaccine. TCRdb recomputed calls from the RT-PCR reads with MiXCR, one row per CDR3 protein. This table holds about 240,000 distinct CDR3 sequences, 10% to 15% found once. The input for sequencing was non-naive T cells sorted from PBMCs, taken 14 days before vaccination. The source of these receptors is a man aged 50 or older who received an inactivated influenza vaccine. The CDR3 runs from the conserved cysteine through the conserved F or W. Fields, in order: J gene, V gene, clone size, CDR3 protein. Clone size is shown for a subset of rows, as once, few, many or a class of expanded clone.

TRBJ1-1 | TRBV12-3/TRBV12-4 | many | CASSRKPYTEAFF
TRBJ2-4 | TRBV12-3/TRBV12-4 | - | CASSKGLAGENIQYF
TRBJ1-6 | TRBV28 | few | CASRGQGESPLHF
TRBJ2-3 | TRBV4-1 | few | CASSQVILAGPTDTQYF
TRBJ1-5 | TRBV5-1 | many | CASSLSGGSNQPQHF
TRBJ1-1 | TRBV19 | - | CASEGHHRTEAFF
TRBJ1-5 | TRBV4-1 | many | CASSQDTGLGGGQPQHF
TRBJ2-3 | TRBV28 | - | CASSQGGWADTQYF
TRBJ2-7 | TRBV7-2 | - | CASSGSGATYEQYF
TRBJ2-7 | TRBV20-1 | - | CSARPPLVSYEQYF
TRBJ1-2 | TRBV3-1 | few | CASSHRDRGAGLAGYTF
TRBJ2-4 | TRBV27 | - | CASRQNLAKNIQYF
TRBJ2-1 | TRBV5-1 | - | CASSLGLAGGGSYNEQFF
TRBJ2-1 | TRBV19 | - | CASSKGFVSSYNEQFF
TRBJ1-6 | TRBV3-1 | many | CASSLALNSPLHF
TRBJ2-5 | TRBV11-2 | few | CASSQWGTQYF
TRBJ2-1 | TRBV25-1 | - | CASSEYPGTGGYNEQFF
TRBJ2-4 | TRBV20-1 | once | CSARIGPAGELKNIQYF
TRBJ2-5 | TRBV18 | many | CASSPVSQGAQETQYF
TRBJ2-1 | TRBV12-3/TRBV12-4 | many | CASSLRREQFF
TRBJ2-7 | TRBV21-1 | many | CASSEGGGLESSYEQYF
TRBJ1-1 | TRBV3-1 | few | CASSPTSGGASTEAFF
TRBJ2-7 | TRBV3-1 | - | CASSQEVTLAGALGEQYF
TRBJ1-1 | TRBV2 | few | CASSERPGGGGPEAFF
TRBJ1-5 | TRBV9 | many | CASSPGHLSNQPQHF
TRBJ2-7 | TRBV20-1 | few | CSASAHRGEQYF
TRBJ1-6 | TRBV7-9 | many | CASSLRLSSNSPLHF
TRBJ1-2 | TRBV4-1 | - | CASSQDLRNYGYTF
TRBJ2-1 | TRBV5-1 | many | CASSLMGGLYNEQFF
TRBJ2-3 | TRBV7-9 | few | CASSHLWARTSTDTQYF
TRBJ2-7 | TRBV14 | - | CASSQTTGQVQYF
TRBJ2-2 | TRBV2 | - | CASRRTSGRVTGELFF
TRBJ2-7 | TRBV4-3 | few | CASSRGWRDEQYF
TRBJ1-5 | TRBV6-2/TRBV6-3 | few | CASGQGKGQPQHF
TRBJ1-1 | TRBV5-1 | many | CASSHGVRNTEAFF
TRBJ2-7 | TRBV20-1 | - | CSAGRDRVYEQYF
TRBJ2-1 | TRBV7-9 | many | CASSLSSGGLNEQFF
TRBJ2-1 | TRBV5-4 | - | CASMTGGNNEQFF
TRBJ2-3 | TRBV15 | many | CATSREAVYTQYF
TRBJ2-7 | TRBV6-5 | many | CASSYVASGDSFPYEQYF
TRBJ2-5 | TRBV2 | many | CASSEGRLAGRYQETQYF
TRBJ2-2 | TRBV5-1 | many | CASSLDRETGELFF
TRBJ2-3 | TRBV7-6 | - | CASATGNPWVTDTQYF
TRBJ2-7 | TRBV7-2 | - | CASSTRVAYEQYF
TRBJ2-1 | TRBV5-1 | few | CASSQVGTEVWNEQFF
TRBJ2-2 | TRBV28 | - | CASSGTGEAGELFF
TRBJ2-5 | TRBV20-1 | few | CSAQGLAGMETQYF
TRBJ2-2 | TRBV4-2 | - | CASSQTDGGELFF
TRBJ2-1 | TRBV7-3 | many | CASSLLIGEQFF
TRBJ1-1 | TRBV5-1 | few | CASSPADSYTEAFF
TRBJ2-2 | TRBV5-1 | few | CASSLAIGVNTGELFF
TRBJ2-1 | TRBV9 | many | CASSVSSHRGVTYNEQFF
TRBJ2-3 | TRBV29-1 | few | CSAKLAGTDTQYF
TRBJ1-5 | TRBV12-3/TRBV12-4 | - | CASSFGRGPRQPQHF